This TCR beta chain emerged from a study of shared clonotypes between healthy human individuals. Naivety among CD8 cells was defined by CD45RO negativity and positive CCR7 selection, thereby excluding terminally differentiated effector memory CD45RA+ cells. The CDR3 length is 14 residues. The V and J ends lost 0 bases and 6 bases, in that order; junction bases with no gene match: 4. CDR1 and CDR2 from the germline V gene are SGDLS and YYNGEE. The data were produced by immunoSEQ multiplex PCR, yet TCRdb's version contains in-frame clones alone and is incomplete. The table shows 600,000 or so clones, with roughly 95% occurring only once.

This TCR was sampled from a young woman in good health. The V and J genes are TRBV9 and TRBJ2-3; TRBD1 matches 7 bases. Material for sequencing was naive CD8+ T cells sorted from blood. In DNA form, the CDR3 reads TGTGCCAGCAGCGTAGAGGGGGCACACGATACGCAGTATTTT. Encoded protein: CASSVEGAHDTQYF.